The T cell receptor (beta chain) described here comes from a study of response to subunit inactivated influenza vaccine. TCRdb analysed the RT-PCR reads with MiXCR anew, one entry per CDR3 protein. The sample lists about 650,000 distinct CDR3 sequences, 13% to 15% occurring once. Turning to this clonotype: Its antigen remains unknown.

Study-wide results and caveats: It was the authors' suggestion that each seasonal influenza vaccination recruits few new T cells.

The CDR3 has 14 residues. Trimming left V 3 bases short and J 5 bases short, with 13 bases between. From germline, CDR1 is MNHEY and CDR2 SVGAGI. The V gene is TRBV6-5, the J gene TRBJ2-5, with a possible D match to TRBD2 (6 bases). The source was PBMCs from blood, collected roughly 15 days before vaccination. This sequence originates from a man aged 50 or older who received an inactivated influenza vaccine. The CDR3 loop reads CASSYWRGGETQYF. CDR3 sequence (DNA): TGTGCCAGCAGTTATTGGCGGGGTGGGGAGACCCAGTACTTC.